The clone carrying this TCR beta chain was recorded at least ten times. Its antigen is unknown. This sample was included in a study of regulatory T cells in long-lasting Graves disease. Study results and limitations: Patients whose Graves' disease persisted exhibited lower TCR diversity than those newly diagnosed.

Assembly of TCR beta libraries relied on iRepertoire HTBI primers together with Arm-PCR of CDR3 regions. MiXCR was run by TCRdb on the multiplex PCR reads, yielding one entry per CDR3 protein. The sample lists under 700,000 distinct CDR3 sequences; about 16% were seen once. Specified time point: newly diagnosed GD, antithyroid drugs for less than 3 months. PBMC-extracted RNA yielded the TCR library. The same specimen was also included in a second study, on T cells in Graves' hyperthyroidism and ophthalmopathy.

This specimen consisted of peripheral blood mononuclear cells (PBMCs), obtained at new diagnosis, from a patient treated with antithyroid drugs. The origin of this receptor is a woman aged 35 to 59 with Graves disease.

This CDR3 is CASSYRGLDYEQYF. The CDR3 DNA sequence: TGTGCCAGCAGTTACCGGGGGTTGGACTACGAGCAGTACTTC. The chain uses TRBV12-3 or TRBV12-4 and TRBJ2-7, with D possibly being TRBD2 (6 bases). The germline V and J ends were trimmed by 4 bases and 3 bases, with 13 bases remaining between them. CDR3 length: 14 residues.